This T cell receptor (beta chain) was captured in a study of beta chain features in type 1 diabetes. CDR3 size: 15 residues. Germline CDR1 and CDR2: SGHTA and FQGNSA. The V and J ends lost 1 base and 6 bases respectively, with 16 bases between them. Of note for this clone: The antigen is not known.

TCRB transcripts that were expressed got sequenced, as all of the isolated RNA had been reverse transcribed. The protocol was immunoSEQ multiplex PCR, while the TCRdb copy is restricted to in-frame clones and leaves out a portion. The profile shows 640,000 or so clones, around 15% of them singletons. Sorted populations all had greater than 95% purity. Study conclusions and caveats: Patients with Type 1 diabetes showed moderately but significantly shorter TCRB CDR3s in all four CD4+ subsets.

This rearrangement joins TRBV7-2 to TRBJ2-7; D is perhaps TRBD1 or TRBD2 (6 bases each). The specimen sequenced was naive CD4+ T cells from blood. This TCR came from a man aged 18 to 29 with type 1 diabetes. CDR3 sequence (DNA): TGTGCCAGCAGCTTAGTAAGAGGGGGAGGATTCGAGCAGTACTTC. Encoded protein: CASSLVRGGGFEQYF.